This entry concerns a single TCR beta chain. Original analysis: Estimated nucleated cell counts came from reference gene primer amplification. Clones were sequenced by immunoSEQ multiplex PCR, and TCRdb holds only the in-frame ones, with some missing. V and J calls and clone size are those listed in that table; D and trimming were worked out from the DNA. The sample has approximately 170,000 clones; about 85% are singletons. This entry is derived from a study of blood T cell repertoires in COVID-19. Overall study: COVID-19 samples, acute and convalescent, were from the United States, Italy and Spain. T cells, B-cell-depleted T cells, or PBMCs supplied cDNA or gDNA.

Looked up from germline, CDR1 is MNHEY and CDR2 is SVGAGI. V trimming: 5 bases; J trimming: 10 bases; junction bases outside the gene matches: 10. There are 13 residues in the CDR3. Sequencing used peripheral blood. The source is a man aged 55 to 70 who had recovered from COVID-19. The J gene is TRBJ1-2, the V gene TRBV6-5; TRBD1 agrees at 7 bases. The DNA of the CDR3 is TGTGCCAGCAGTACCCAGACAGGGCAGCTCTACACCTTC. This codes for CASSTQTGQLYTF.